This T cell receptor (beta chain) originates from a study of T-cell memory formation after mild COVID-19. Study summary: Clusters of TCRs were largely donor specific.

TCRdb independently ran MiXCR on the 5' RACE reads; one entry per CDR3 protein. The data show about 310,000 distinct CDR3 sequences, 19% seen once. Study conclusions and caveats: Memory cells collected pre-infection included some clones that later responded, suggesting cross-reactive memory joined. Contracting CD8+ clones were enriched in EMRA, CD4+ mainly in CM and EM.

This clonotype has a handful of counts. Its matching antigen is unknown. This CDR3 has 15 residues. Looked up from germline, CDR1 is SGDLS and CDR2 is YYNGEE. Deletions cut 0 bases from V and 3 bases from J, with 11 bases between. This receptor was obtained from a man aged 18 to 29 who had mild COVID-19 (a few samples of this study predate the infection). Cell type and time point are not known. Sequencing was performed on PBMCs or a T cell subset sorted from them (not recorded which). The chain links TRBV9 to TRBJ2-3; the D gene is possibly TRBD2 (5 bases). DNA of the CDR3: TGTGCCAGCAGCGTAGAGTATCGCGGGACAGATACGCAGTATTTT. This sequence encodes CASSVEYRGTDTQYF.